The clone carrying this T cell receptor beta chain appeared many times. The antigen is undetermined. Researchers amplified the TCR beta CDR3 regions from RNA transcripts. Using the HTBI primer set, a first-round RT-PCR was run on the TCR CDR3. A single record per CDR3 protein comes from TCRdb applying MiXCR to the multiplex PCR reads. The sample yields 550,000 to 650,000 distinct CDR3 sequences, 12% to 15% seen once. V trimming: 4 bases; J trimming: 6 bases; junction bases outside the gene matches: 7. CDR1 SGHRS and CDR2 YFSETQ come from the germline V gene. The CDR3 has 15 amino acids. These data come from a study of T cells in Graves' hyperthyroidism and ophthalmopathy. The study, taken as a whole, reports: Blood shared most expanded thyroid clonotypes above 0.001.

Sequencing was done on a sample of blood. The rearrangement uses TRBV5-1 and TRBJ2-1; 10 bases align to TRBD1. This clonotype was sampled from a woman between 40 and 55 years old with Graves' hyperthyroidism. DNA for the CDR3: TGCGCCAGCAGCCTGGGGGACAGGGGCTTCAATGAGCAGTTCTTC. Encoded protein: CASSLGDRGFNEQFF.